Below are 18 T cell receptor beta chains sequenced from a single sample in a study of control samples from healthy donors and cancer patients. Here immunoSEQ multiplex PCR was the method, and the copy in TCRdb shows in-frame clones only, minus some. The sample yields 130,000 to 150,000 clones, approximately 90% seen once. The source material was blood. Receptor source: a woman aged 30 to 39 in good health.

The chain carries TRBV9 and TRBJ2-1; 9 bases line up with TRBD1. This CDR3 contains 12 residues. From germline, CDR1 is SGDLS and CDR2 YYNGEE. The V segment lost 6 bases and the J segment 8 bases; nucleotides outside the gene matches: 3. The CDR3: CASKRQGDEQFF. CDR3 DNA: TGTGCCAGCAAAAGACAGGGGGATGAGCAGTTCTTC.

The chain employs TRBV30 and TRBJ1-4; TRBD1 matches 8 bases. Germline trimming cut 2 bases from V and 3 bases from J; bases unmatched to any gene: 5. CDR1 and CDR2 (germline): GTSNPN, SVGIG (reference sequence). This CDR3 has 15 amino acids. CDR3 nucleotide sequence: TGTGCCTGGAGTTCACGACAGGGGCCTAATGAAAAACTGTTTTTT. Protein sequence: CAWSSRQGPNEKLFF.

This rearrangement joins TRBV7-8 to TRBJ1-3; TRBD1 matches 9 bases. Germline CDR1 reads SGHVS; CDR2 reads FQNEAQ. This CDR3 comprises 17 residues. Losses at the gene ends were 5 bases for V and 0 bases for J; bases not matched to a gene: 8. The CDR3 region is CASSPDRGQLSGNTIYF. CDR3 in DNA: TGTGCCAGCAGCCCGGACAGGGGACAACTCTCTGGAAACACCATATATTTT.

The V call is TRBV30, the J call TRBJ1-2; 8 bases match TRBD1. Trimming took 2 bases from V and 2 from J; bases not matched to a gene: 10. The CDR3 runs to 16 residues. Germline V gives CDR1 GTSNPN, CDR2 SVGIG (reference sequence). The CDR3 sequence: CAWSFGSGQGNYGYTF. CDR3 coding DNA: TGTGCCTGGAGTTTTGGATCCGGACAGGGCAACTATGGCTACACCTTC. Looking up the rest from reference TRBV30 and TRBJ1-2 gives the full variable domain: SQTIHQWPATLVQPVGSPLSLECTVEGTSNPNLYWYRQAAGRGLQLLFYSVGIGQISSEVPQNLSASRPQDRQFILSSKKLLLSDSGFYLCAWSFGSGQGNYGYTFGSGTRLTVV.

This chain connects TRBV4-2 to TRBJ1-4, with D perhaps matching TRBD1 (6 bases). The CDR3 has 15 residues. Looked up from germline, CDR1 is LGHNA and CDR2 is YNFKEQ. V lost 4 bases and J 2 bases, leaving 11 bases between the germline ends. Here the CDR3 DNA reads TGTGCCAGCAGCCCTCCTGGGGGCACTAATGAAAAACTGTTTTTT. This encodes CASSPPGGTNEKLFF.

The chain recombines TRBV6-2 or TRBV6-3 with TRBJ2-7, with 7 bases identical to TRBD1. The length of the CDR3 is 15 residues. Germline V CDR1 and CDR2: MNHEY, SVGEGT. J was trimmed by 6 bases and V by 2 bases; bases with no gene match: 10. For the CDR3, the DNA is TGTGCCAGCAGTTACCACGGACAGGCCCCCGGCGAGCAGTACTTC. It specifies CASSYHGQAPGEQYF.

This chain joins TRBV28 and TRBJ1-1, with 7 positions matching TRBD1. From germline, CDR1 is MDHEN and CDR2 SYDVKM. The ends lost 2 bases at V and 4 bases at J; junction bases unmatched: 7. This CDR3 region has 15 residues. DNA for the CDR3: TGTGCCAGCAGTTTACGAGACAGGGCGTCCACTGAAGCTTTCTTT. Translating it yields CASSLRDRASTEAFF.

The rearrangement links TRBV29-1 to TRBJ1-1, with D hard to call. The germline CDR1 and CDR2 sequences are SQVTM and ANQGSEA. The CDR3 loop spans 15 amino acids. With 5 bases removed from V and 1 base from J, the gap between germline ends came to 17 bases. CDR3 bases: TGCAGCGTTCCCGAGGGCGGCACTTGGAACACTGAAGCTTTCTTT. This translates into CSVPEGGTWNTEAFF.

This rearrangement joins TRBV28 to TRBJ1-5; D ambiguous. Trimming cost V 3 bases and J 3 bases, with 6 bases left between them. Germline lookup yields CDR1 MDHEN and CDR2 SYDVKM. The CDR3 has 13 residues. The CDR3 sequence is CASSFGTNQPQHF. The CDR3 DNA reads TGTGCCAGCAGTTTCGGTACCAATCAGCCCCAGCATTTT.

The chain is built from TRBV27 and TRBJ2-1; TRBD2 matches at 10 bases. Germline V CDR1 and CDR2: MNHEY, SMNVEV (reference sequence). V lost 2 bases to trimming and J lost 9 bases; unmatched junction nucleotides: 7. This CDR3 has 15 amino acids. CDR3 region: CASSLTLAGEGEQFF. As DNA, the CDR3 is TGTGCCAGCAGTTTAACGCTAGCGGGAGAAGGTGAGCAGTTCTTC.

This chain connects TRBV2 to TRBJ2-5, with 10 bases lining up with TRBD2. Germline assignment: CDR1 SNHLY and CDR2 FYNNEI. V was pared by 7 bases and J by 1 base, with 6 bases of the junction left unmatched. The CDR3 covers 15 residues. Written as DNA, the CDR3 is TGTGCCAGCACCCCTAGCGGGAGTCCCCAAGAGACCCAGTACTTC. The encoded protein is CASTPSGSPQETQYF.

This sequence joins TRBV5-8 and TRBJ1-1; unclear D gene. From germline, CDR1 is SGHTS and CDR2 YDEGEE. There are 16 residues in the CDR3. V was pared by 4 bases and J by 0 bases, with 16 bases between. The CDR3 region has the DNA TGTGCCAGCAGCGACGACGGACCTCCAATGAACACTGAAGCTTTCTTT. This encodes CASSDDGPPMNTEAFF.

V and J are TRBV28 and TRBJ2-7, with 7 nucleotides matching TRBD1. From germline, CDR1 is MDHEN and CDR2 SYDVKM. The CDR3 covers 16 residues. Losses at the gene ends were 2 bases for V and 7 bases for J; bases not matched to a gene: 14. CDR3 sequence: CASSLPLVGGLGEQYF. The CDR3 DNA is TGTGCCAGCAGTTTACCCCTAGTAGGGGGCCTGGGGGAGCAGTACTTC. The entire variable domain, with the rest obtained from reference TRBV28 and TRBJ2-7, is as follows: DVKVTQSSRYLVKRTGEKVFLECVQDMDHENMFWYRQDPGLGLRLIYFSYDVKMKEKGDIPEGYSVSREKKERFSLILESASTNQTSMYLCASSLPLVGGLGEQYFGPGTRLTVT.

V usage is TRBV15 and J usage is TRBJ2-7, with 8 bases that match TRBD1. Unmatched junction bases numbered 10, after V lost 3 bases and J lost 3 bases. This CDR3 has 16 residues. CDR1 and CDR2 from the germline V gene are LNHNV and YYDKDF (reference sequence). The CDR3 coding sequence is TGTGCCACCAGCAGCCACCCGGGACAGGTTCGCTACGAGCAGTACTTC. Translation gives CATSSHPGQVRYEQYF.

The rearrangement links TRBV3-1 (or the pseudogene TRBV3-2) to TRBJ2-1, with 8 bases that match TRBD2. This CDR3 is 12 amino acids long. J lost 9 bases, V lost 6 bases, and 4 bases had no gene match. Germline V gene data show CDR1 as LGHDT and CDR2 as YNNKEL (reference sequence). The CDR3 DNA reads TGTGCCAGCAGAACAAGCGGGGGTGAGCAGTTCTTC. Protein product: CASRTSGGEQFF.

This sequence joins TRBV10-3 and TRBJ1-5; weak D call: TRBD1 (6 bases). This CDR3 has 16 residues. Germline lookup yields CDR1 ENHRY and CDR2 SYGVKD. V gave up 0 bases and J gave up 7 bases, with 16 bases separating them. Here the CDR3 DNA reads TGTGCCATCAGTGAGTCAGGGGCAGGGGTAGGGCAGCCCCAGCATTTT. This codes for CAISESGAGVGQPQHF.

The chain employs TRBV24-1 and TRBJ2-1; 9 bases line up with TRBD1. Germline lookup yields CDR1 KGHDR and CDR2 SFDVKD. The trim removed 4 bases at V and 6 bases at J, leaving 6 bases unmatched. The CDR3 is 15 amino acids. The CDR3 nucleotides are TGTGCCACCAGTGAGGCGGGACAGGGACGCAATGAGCAGTTCTTC. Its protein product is CATSEAGQGRNEQFF.

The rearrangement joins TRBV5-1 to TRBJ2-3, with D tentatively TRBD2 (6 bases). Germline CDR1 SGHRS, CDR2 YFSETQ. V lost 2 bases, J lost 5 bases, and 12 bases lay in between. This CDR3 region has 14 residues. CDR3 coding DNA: TGCGCCAGCAGCTTCCCCGGGAGTGGAGATACGCAGTATTTT. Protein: CASSFPGSGDTQYF.